This T cell receptor beta chain is drawn from a study of T cells in Graves' hyperthyroidism and ophthalmopathy. Background on the study: Upon initial diagnosis and before any treatment, peripheral blood was collected. Study-level findings and limits: The blood repertoire included most of the expanded thyroid clonotypes above 0.001.

Template material for amplifying TCR beta CDR3 regions consisted of RNA transcripts. During a first-round RT-PCR of the TCR CDR3, the HTBI primer set was used. TCRdb used MiXCR to reprocess the multiplex PCR reads, holding one entry per CDR3 protein. The sample holds over 300,000 distinct CDR3 sequences, roughly an eighth seen once. Source material for PBMCs was around 10 ml fresh peripheral blood. CDR1 and CDR2 from the germline V gene are MNHEY and SMNVEV (reference sequence). This CDR3 is 16 amino acids long. V was trimmed by 2 bases and J by 2 bases, leaving 13 bases between them. Note on this clonotype: The antigen is not known.

This TCR derives from a woman in her thirties or forties with Graves' ophthalmopathy. The gene calls are TRBV27 and TRBJ2-1; no clear D. Sequenced sample: blood. CDR3 sequence (DNA): TGTGCCAGCAGTTTAAGGCCTGACGCTCCCTACAATGAGCAGTTCTTC. It is translated as CASSLRPDAPYNEQFF.